The sequence of this T cell receptor (beta chain) was determined in a study of neurological immune-mediated disorders. In its sample, this clonotype was seen many times. CDR1 PRHDT and CDR2 FYEKMQ come from the germline V gene (reference sequence). This CDR3 is 16 amino acids long. With 0 bases removed from V and 1 base from J, the gap between germline ends came to 13 bases. TCRdb called the 5' RACE reads again in MiXCR, with one record for every CDR3 protein. The sample consists of 60,000 to 70,000 distinct CDR3 sequences, over 5% of them appearing once. What was sequenced was PBMCs. The TCR sequence derives from a human donor with multiple sclerosis. The donor label of this sample is uncertain. The V gene is TRBV13, the J gene TRBJ2-7; D may be TRBD1 or TRBD2 (5 bases each). The chain's CDR3 is CASSLGPRDGSYEQYF. The DNA for the CDR3 is TGTGCCAGCAGCTTAGGCCCCAGGGACGGATCCTACGAGCAGTACTTC.